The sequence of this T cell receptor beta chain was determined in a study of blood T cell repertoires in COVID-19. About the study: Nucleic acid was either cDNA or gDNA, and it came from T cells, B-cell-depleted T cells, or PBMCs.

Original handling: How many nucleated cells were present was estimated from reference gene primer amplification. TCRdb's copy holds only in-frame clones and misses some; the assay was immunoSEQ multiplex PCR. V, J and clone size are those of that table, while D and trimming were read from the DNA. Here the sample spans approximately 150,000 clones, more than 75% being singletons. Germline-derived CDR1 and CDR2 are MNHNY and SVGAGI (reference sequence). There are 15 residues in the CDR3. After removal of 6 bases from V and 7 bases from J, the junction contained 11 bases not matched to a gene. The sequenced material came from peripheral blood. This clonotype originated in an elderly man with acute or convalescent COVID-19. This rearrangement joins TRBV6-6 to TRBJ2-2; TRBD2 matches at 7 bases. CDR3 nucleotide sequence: TGTGCCAGCAGGCGATTTGCGGGAGCCGACGGGGAGCTGTTTTTT. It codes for CASRRFAGADGELFF.